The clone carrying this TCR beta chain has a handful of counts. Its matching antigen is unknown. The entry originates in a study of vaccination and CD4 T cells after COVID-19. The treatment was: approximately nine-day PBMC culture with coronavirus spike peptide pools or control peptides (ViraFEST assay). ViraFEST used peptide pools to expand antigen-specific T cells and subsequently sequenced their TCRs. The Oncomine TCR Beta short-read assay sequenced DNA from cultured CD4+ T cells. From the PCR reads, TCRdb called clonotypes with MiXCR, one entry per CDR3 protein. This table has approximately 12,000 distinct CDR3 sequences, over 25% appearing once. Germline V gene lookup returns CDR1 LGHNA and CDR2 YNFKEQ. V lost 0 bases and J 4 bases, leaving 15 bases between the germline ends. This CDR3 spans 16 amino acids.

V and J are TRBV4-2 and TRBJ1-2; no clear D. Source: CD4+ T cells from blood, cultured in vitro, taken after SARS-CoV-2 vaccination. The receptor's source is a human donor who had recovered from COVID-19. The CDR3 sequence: CASSQDVGGNFYGYTF. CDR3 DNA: TGTGCCAGCAGCCAAGATGTTGGCGGCAACTTCTATGGCTACACCTTC.